Below are 20 T cell receptor beta chains sequenced from a single sample in a study of molecular identifiers for immune sequencing clone quantification. TCRdb reprocessed the PCR reads via MiXCR and lists one record per CDR3 protein. The sample includes some 320,000 distinct CDR3 sequences, around 21% of them seen just once. Specimen: naive CD8+ T cells from blood, with Jurkat cell RNA spiked in. Regarding subset: FACS-sorted CD8+CD4-CCR7+CD45RA+ naive T cells. Receptor source: a human donor in good health. Some libraries in this study had Jurkat cell RNA spiked in.

In its sample, this clonotype was seen many times. V is TRBV6-2 or TRBV6-3 and J is TRBJ2-7; 7 bases fit TRBD1. Germline values: CDR1 MNHEY, CDR2 SVGEGT. The CDR3 extends over 13 amino acids. J was trimmed by 5 bases and V by 5 bases; bases with no gene match: 6. CDR3 coding DNA: TGTGCCAGCAGTCTACAGGGGCGGCACGAGCAGTACTTC. Its translation is CASSLQGRHEQYF.

With respect to this clonotype: Sequence at one end of the junction differs from germline and may be a read error. V is TRBV5-6 and J is TRBJ1-1, with D tentatively TRBD1 (6 bases). CDR1 is SGHDT and CDR2 is YYEEEE in the germline V gene. This CDR3 has 16 amino acids. CDR3 sequence reads: CASSPGVLGANTEAPF. CDR3 bases: TGTGCCAGCAGCCCCGGGGTGCTGGGGGCGAACACTGAAGCTCCCTTT.

Comments on this clonotype: The junction does not match germline at one end; this may be a read error. V is TRBV27 and J is TRBJ2-7; D possibly corresponds to TRBD2 (6 bases). This CDR3 region has 14 residues. Per germline, CDR1 MNHEY and CDR2 SMNVEV (reference sequence). Here the CDR3 reads CASSLYGGTYEQCF. CDR3 coding DNA: TGTGCCAGCAGTTTATACGGGGGAACCTACGAGCAGTGCTTC.

There are many counts of this clonotype. The V call is TRBV7-9, the J call TRBJ1-1; a possible D gene is TRBD1 (5 bases). CDR1 and CDR2 from the germline V gene are SEHNR and FQNEAQ (reference sequence). V lost 5 bases and J 5 bases, leaving 9 bases between the germline ends. The CDR3 has 12 amino acids. The CDR3 DNA follows: TGTGCCAGCAGCCGTGGGGGTACTGAAGCTTTCTTT. Protein product: CASSRGGTEAFF.

The chain links TRBV12-3 or TRBV12-4 to TRBJ1-1; D call uncertain. The CDR3 extends over 12 amino acids. The V and J ends lost 1 base and 7 bases respectively, with 7 bases between them. CDR3 in amino acids: CASSLVDLEAFF. CDR3 sequence (DNA): TGTGCCAGCAGTTTAGTAGATCTTGAAGCTTTCTTT.

About this clonotype: One end of the junction is discordant with germline, which a read error may explain. The chain has TRBV27 and TRBJ1-1; D possibly corresponds to TRBD1 (6 bases). The CDR3 contains 15 residues. The germline V gene encodes CDR1 MNHEY and CDR2 SMNVEV (reference sequence). CDR3 protein: CATRRRSGVITETFF. The CDR3 nucleotides read TGTGCCACCCGAAGGAGATCAGGGGTGATCACTGAAACTTTCTTT.

This clonotype was seen at least ten times. This sequence joins TRBV29-1 and TRBJ2-3; 8 bases match TRBD2. Germline CDR1 SQVTM, CDR2 ANQGSEA. Trimming at V came to 6 bases and at J to 4 bases, leaving 6 bases not matched to a gene. The CDR3 consists of 13 residues. The CDR3 loop is CSVPGGRPDTQYF. CDR3 in DNA: TGCAGCGTACCGGGAGGGAGGCCAGATACGCAGTATTTT.

Concerning this clonotype: A much more abundant neighbour one base away suggests this may be a read error. The chain carries TRBV2 and TRBJ1-3; D possibly corresponds to TRBD1 (5 bases). The CDR3 runs 16 residues. CDR1 and CDR2 from the germline V gene are SNHLY and FYNNEI. This CDR3 is CAGSVGVWSSGNTIYF. CDR3 sequence (DNA): TGTGCCGGCAGTGTAGGGGTGTGGAGTTCCGGAAACACCATATATTTT. Full variable domain (remainder filled in from reference TRBV2 and TRBJ1-3): EPEVTQTPSHQVTQMGQEVILRCVPISNHLYFYWYRQILGQKVEFLVSFYNNEISEKSEIFDDQFSVERPDGSNFTLKIRSTKLEDSAMYFCAGSVGVWSSGNTIYFGEGSWLTVV.

The table lists this clonotype with many counts. The chain couples TRBV5-1 to TRBJ2-7; 8 bases match TRBD2. The V gene's germline CDR1 is SGHRS and CDR2 YFSETQ. The CDR3 spans 14 residues. After removal of 3 bases from V and 3 bases from J, the junction contained 5 bases not matched to a gene. The CDR3 reads CASSSSGRGYEQYF. The CDR3 bases are TGCGCCAGCAGCTCGAGCGGGAGAGGCTACGAGCAGTACTTC.

The CDR3 bases are TGCGCCAGCAGCCAAGAACTTACGACAGAATCCTACGAGCAGTACTTC. As protein: CASSQELTTESYEQYF. The rearrangement joins TRBV4-3 to TRBJ2-7, with D tentatively TRBD1 (5 bases). Per germline, CDR1 LGHNA and CDR2 YSLEER. The CDR3 extends over 16 amino acids. Trimming removed 0 bases at V and 1 base at J, with 13 bases between.

With respect to this clonotype: This may come from a read error, since a much larger clone is one base off. Here the CDR3 omits its conserved ending phenylalanine or tryptophan, so a read error is the likely source. V and J are TRBV19 and TRBJ2-7; 12 bases are a match to TRBD2. The CDR3 is made up of 16 amino acids. Germline CDR1 and CDR2: LNHDA and SQIVND (reference sequence). Germline trimming cut 3 bases from V and 2 bases from J; bases unmatched to any gene: 5. CDR3 nucleotide sequence: TGTGCCAGTAGTATGGCTACTAGCGGGGGGACCTACGAGCAGTACTCC. It yields the protein CASSMATSGGTYEQYS.

As to this clonotype: This may stem from a read error, because a much larger clone lies one nucleotide away. The chain combines TRBV4-3 with TRBJ2-3, with D perhaps TRBD1 (5 bases). Germline V CDR1 and CDR2: LGHNA, YSLEER. The V gene lost 1 base and the J gene lost 5 bases, with 13 bases spanning the gap. The CDR3 contains 15 residues. CDR3 sequence (DNA): TGCGCCAGCAGCCAAGTGGTGTGGGGCAGAGATACGCAGTATTTT. This gives the protein CASSQVVWGRDTQYF.

This clonotype was recorded many times. The genes are TRBV20-1 and TRBJ2-2; maybe TRBD2 (6 bases). The CDR3 has 13 residues. Trimming shortened V by 5 bases and J by 5 bases, and 12 bases separated the two germline ends. CDR1 and CDR2 (germline): DFQATT, SNEGSKA (reference sequence). The CDR3 bases are TGCAGTGCTCGGGACTGGATGACCGGGGAGCTGTTTTTT. Translation: CSARDWMTGELFF.

This clonotype was seen many times. The V call is TRBV29-1, the J call TRBJ2-2; unclear D gene. V shed 4 bases and J shed 3 bases, with 9 bases lying between them. Germline CDR1 is SQVTM and CDR2 is ANQGSEA. The CDR3 extends over 13 amino acids. CDR3 sequence (DNA): TGCAGCGTTGGAGGATTCGACACCGGGGAGCTGTTTTTT. It is translated as CSVGGFDTGELFF.

This clonotype was detected ten times or more. The DNA of the CDR3 is TGTGCCAGCAGCGGACAGGGAGGAGAGACCCAGTACTTC. Translating it yields CASSGQGGETQYF. The rearrangement links TRBV12-3 or TRBV12-4 to TRBJ2-5; 8 bases match TRBD1. V shed 6 bases and J 4 bases; nucleotides not matched to a gene: 4. The CDR3 spans 13 residues.

This clonotype was seen just once. The rearrangement joins TRBV4-3 to TRBJ1-1; D remains unclear. There are 15 residues in the CDR3. Germline V gene data show CDR1 as LGHNA and CDR2 as YSLEER. V was cut by 1 base and J by 3 bases, with 12 bases left in between. CDR3 sequence reads: CASSQVAVTDTEAFF. Written as DNA, the CDR3 is TGCGCCAGCAGCCAAGTAGCCGTTACGGACACTGAAGCTTTCTTT.

This clonotype has a single count. Given a much more abundant clone one base away, this may be a read error. The chain carries TRBV6-6 and TRBJ2-7; TRBD1 might be the D (6 bases). This CDR3 region has 13 residues. Germline V lookup: CDR1 MNHNY, CDR2 SVGAGI (reference sequence). CDR3 in DNA: TGTGCCAGCAGTTTTACAGGGACCTACGAGCGGTACTTC. It codes for CASSFTGTYERYF.

A note on this clonotype: Given a much more abundant clone one base away, this may be a read error. Because the CDR3 is missing its conserved closing phenylalanine or tryptophan, this is likely a read error. The rearrangement joins TRBV29-1 to TRBJ2-7, with D tentatively TRBD1 (6 bases). The CDR3 contains 12 residues. Trimming left V 7 bases short and J 3 bases short, with 13 bases between. Germline V gene data show CDR1 as SQVTM and CDR2 as ANQGSEA. CDR3 loop: CSAADRNYEQYI. CDR3 nucleotides: TGCAGCGCCGCAGACAGGAACTACGAGCAGTACATC.

The chain recombines TRBV28 with TRBJ2-7, with 13 positions matching TRBD2. Per germline, CDR1 MDHEN and CDR2 SYDVKM. V trimming: 5 bases; J trimming: 5 bases; junction bases outside the gene matches: 3. The length of the CDR3 is 14 residues. The chain's CDR3 is CASSPTSGRDEQYF. CDR3 bases: TGTGCCAGCAGTCCAACTAGCGGGAGGGACGAGCAGTACTTC.

This clonotype was detected ten times or more. This chain links TRBV7-6 with TRBJ2-7; perhaps TRBD2 as D (5 bases). V dropped 5 bases and J dropped 7 bases, with 18 bases sitting between them. This CDR3 is 14 amino acids long. CDR1 SGHVS and CDR2 FNYEAQ come from the germline V gene. The CDR3 DNA reads as TGTGCCAGCAGCCCGGCGGAAAAGAGGAGGGAGCAGTACTTC. Encoded protein: CASSPAEKRREQYF.